The clone carrying this TCR beta chain was counted ten times or more. Its target is unknown. Germline V gene data show CDR1 as SGHAT and CDR2 as FQDESV (reference sequence). With 4 bases clipped from V and 4 bases from J, the junction kept 12 bases outside the gene matches. CDR3 length: 19 amino acids. The data were obtained in a study of CD8 T cells in ankylosing spondylitis. Whole-study findings and limits: With a CD8+ phenotype, disease-linked clones were relatively rare in peripheral blood.

Quantitative 5'-RACE with molecular barcodes was used to make the TCR beta libraries. TCRdb ran MiXCR on the 5' RACE reads and lists one entry per CDR3 protein. The sample records roughly 120,000 distinct CDR3 sequences, approximately 13% being singletons. The sequenced material came from blood, either unsorted or a sorted T cell fraction (not recorded which). The chain uses TRBV11-1 and TRBJ2-1; 14 bases align to TRBD2. This clonotype originated in a female donor with ankylosing spondylitis or in good health (not recorded which). The CDR3 DNA sequence: TGTGCCAGCAGCTCAAAGGGACTAGCGGGAGCCGCTGTATACAATGAGCAGTTCTTC. Translated, it gives CASSSKGLAGAAVYNEQFF. The full variable domain, in which reference TRBV11-1 and TRBJ2-1 provide the parts outside the CDR3, is EAEVAQSPRYKITEKSQAVAFWCDPISGHATLYWYRQILGQGPELLVQFQDESVVDDSQLPKDRFSAERLKGVDSTLKIQPAELGDSAMYLCASSSKGLAGAAVYNEQFFGPGTRLTVL.